The 28 T cell receptor beta chains below come from one sample, sequenced in a study of OX40 agonist ivuxolimab in advanced cancers. Using immunoSEQ multiplex PCR, the repertoire was profiled, and TCRdb retains in-frame clones only, with some absent. The table lists about 110,000 clones, 91% of them singletons. The sample consisted of CD4+ or CD8+ T cells sorted from blood, taken in a trial of the OX40 agonist ivuxolimab. These TCRs come from an adult with an advanced solid tumor such as melanoma, head and neck, liver or kidney cancer.

The chain is built from TRBV10-2 and TRBJ1-1; D possibly corresponds to TRBD1 (6 bases). Germline assignment: CDR1 WSHSY and CDR2 SAAADI. The length of the CDR3 is 14 residues. V was cut by 6 bases and J by 0 bases, with 11 bases left in between. CDR3 nucleotides: TGCGCCAGCAGACAGGGACGTATGAACACTGAAGCTTTCTTT. It yields the protein CASRQGRMNTEAFF.

The chain uses TRBV2 and TRBJ1-5; unclear D gene. The V and J ends lost 5 bases and 6 bases respectively, with 8 bases between them. Germline V gene data show CDR1 as SNHLY and CDR2 as FYNNEI. The CDR3 loop spans 12 amino acids. The CDR3 DNA reads TGTGCCAGCAGTCCGGGGAGTCAGCCCCAGCATTTT. This sequence encodes CASSPGSQPQHF.

The chain has TRBV5-4 and TRBJ2-1; D is unclear. V gave up 4 bases and J gave up 0 bases, with 5 bases separating them. CDR1 is SGHNT, CDR2 YYREEE, per germline (reference sequence). CDR3 length: 13 residues. The CDR3, as DNA: TGTGCCAGCAGCCTTGTCTCCTACAATGAGCAGTTCTTC. Translating gives CASSLVSYNEQFF.

For this clone: Relative to the germline gene, one junction end is altered; a read error may explain this. V and J are TRBV5-5 and TRBJ1-4; TRBD1 matches at 7 bases. Germline V gene lookup returns CDR1 SGHKS and CDR2 YYEKEE (reference sequence). This CDR3 contains 13 residues. CDR3 DNA: TGTGCCAGCAGCTTGGTCAGGCCAGACAGGGTACCTTTT. It is translated as CASSLVRPDRVPF.

V and J are TRBV7-9 and TRBJ1-2; TRBD1 is a possible D gene (6 bases). Trimming cost V 3 bases and J 5 bases, with 19 bases left between them. The V gene's germline CDR1 is SEHNR and CDR2 FQNEAQ (reference sequence). The CDR3 has 16 amino acids. The CDR3 sequence is CASSFETRGREYGYTF. In DNA form, the CDR3 reads TGTGCCAGCAGCTTTGAAACCCGGGGGCGCGAGTATGGCTACACCTTC.

The chain links TRBV10-3 to TRBJ1-3; 7 bases match TRBD1. V lost 0 bases, J lost 0 bases, and 2 bases stayed unmatched. The germline V gene has CDR1 ENHRY and CDR2 SYGVKD. This CDR3 comprises 16 residues. DNA for the CDR3: TGTGCCATCAGTGAGTCTCGGGACAGCTCTGGAAACACCATATATTTT. Translated: CAISESRDSSGNTIYF.

The chain uses TRBV7-9 and TRBJ1-3; D may be TRBD1 (5 bases). Trimming left V 0 bases short and J 8 bases short, with 11 bases between. Germline V gives CDR1 SEHNR, CDR2 FQNEAQ (reference sequence). This CDR3 contains 14 residues. CDR3 bases: TGTGCCAGCAGCTTAGCAGGGGCGGGATACACCATATATTTT. Protein sequence: CASSLAGAGYTIYF.

The CDR3 DNA sequence: TGTGCCAGCTCACCACCGGGGGAAGGCGGCTACACCTTC. It encodes CASSPPGEGGYTF. V is TRBV18 and J is TRBJ1-2; TRBD1 is a possible D gene (5 bases). The V end was cut by 0 bases, the J end by 8 bases, with 10 bases between. Germline CDR1 and CDR2: KGHSH and LQKENI. There are 13 residues in the CDR3.

V is TRBV5-5 and J is TRBJ1-2, with D possibly TRBD1 on 5 matching bases. Germline assignment: CDR1 SGHKS and CDR2 YYEKEE (reference sequence). The CDR3 length is 15 residues. The ends were cut back, 2 bases at V and 4 bases at J, with 15 bases in the middle. The CDR3 DNA reads as TGTGCCAGCAGCTTTAATACAGGAACTCCCTATGGCTACACCTTC. Translating gives CASSFNTGTPYGYTF.

This chain connects TRBV6-1 to TRBJ1-5, with D perhaps matching TRBD1 (6 bases). CDR3 length: 16 residues. V lost 6 bases and J lost 4, with 19 bases in between. CDR1 MNHNS and CDR2 SASEGT come from the germline V gene. The DNA for the CDR3 is TGTGCCAGCAGAGAATTCCGGACAGTTCAGAATCAGCCCCAGCATTTT. It specifies CASREFRTVQNQPQHF.

This clone was seen a handful of times. Here the CDR3 DNA reads TGTGCCAGCAGCTTAGGGGCAGGTACTGGCTACACCTTC. Its translation is CASSLGAGTGYTF. The chain combines TRBV7-6 with TRBJ1-2; D gene ambiguous. V was trimmed by 1 base and J by 7 bases, leaving 10 bases between them. The CDR3 sequence is 13 residues long. Looked up from germline, CDR1 is SGHVS and CDR2 is FNYEAQ.

The chain joins TRBV20-1 to TRBJ2-7, with TRBD1 identical over 8 bases. The CDR3 is 11 amino acids. Looked up from germline, CDR1 is DFQATT and CDR2 is SNEGSKA (reference sequence). The J segment lost 7 bases and the V segment lost 5 bases, leaving 4 bases of the junction unmatched. CDR3 in DNA: TGCAGTGCTCGACAGGGGCCTGAGCAGTACTTC. It translates to CSARQGPEQYF.

The chain uses TRBV4-1 and TRBJ2-3, with TRBD2 as a possible D gene (5 bases). CDR1 is MGHRA, CDR2 YSYEKL, per germline. V was trimmed by 0 bases and J by 4 bases, leaving 17 bases between them. CDR3 length: 17 amino acids. CDR3 DNA: TGCGCCAGCAGCCAAGATTTGGCTAGCAGCCGCGCAGATACGCAGTATTTT. Residues: CASSQDLASSRADTQYF.

The genes are TRBV6-1 and TRBJ1-5, with 11 bases identical to TRBD1. Looked up from germline, CDR1 is MNHNS and CDR2 is SASEGT. V lost 8 bases to trimming and J lost 7 bases; unmatched junction nucleotides: 4. This CDR3 comprises 13 residues. The CDR3 here is CASGDRGVQPQHF. CDR3 nucleotide sequence: TGTGCCAGCGGGGACAGGGGGGTCCAGCCCCAGCATTTT.

This rearrangement joins TRBV10-3 to TRBJ2-1; D is undetermined. The ends were cut back, 3 bases at V and 5 bases at J, with 11 bases in the middle. The length of the CDR3 is 14 residues. Per germline, CDR1 ENHRY and CDR2 SYGVKD. The CDR3 DNA follows: TGTGCCATCAGTGACGGGCAGGCAGACAATGAGCAGTTCTTC. The encoded protein is CAISDGQADNEQFF.

The rearrangement links TRBV6-5 to TRBJ2-7; possibly TRBD2 for D (6 bases). Trimming removed 6 bases at V and 0 bases at J, with 9 bases between. Germline loops: CDR1 MNHEY, CDR2 SVGAGI. This CDR3 comprises 13 residues. The CDR3 coding sequence is TGTGCCAGCAGGGAGACTAGCTCCTACGAGCAGTACTTC. Protein product: CASRETSSYEQYF.

The chain is built from TRBV7-8 and TRBJ1-3; 7 bases match TRBD1. V shed 1 base and J 4 bases; nucleotides not matched to a gene: 13. Germline V gene data show CDR1 as SGHVS and CDR2 as FQNEAQ. This CDR3 comprises 18 residues. CDR3 sequence (DNA): TGTGCCAGCAGCTTAGAGAACGTTATGACAGGGCGCGGAAACACCATATATTTT. Its translation: CASSLENVMTGRGNTIYF.

The chain joins TRBV29-1 to TRBJ2-5, with D perhaps TRBD2 (5 bases). Trimming stripped 4 bases from V and 0 bases from J, with 6 bases between. The length of the CDR3 is 12 residues. Germline V lookup: CDR1 SQVTM, CDR2 ANQGSEA. CDR3 DNA sequence: TGCAGCGTTGCGGGGTACCAAGAGACCCAGTACTTC. Residues: CSVAGYQETQYF.

The J gene is TRBJ2-2, the V gene TRBV7-6; 13 bases agree with TRBD2. The CDR3 contains 18 residues. The V segment lost 0 bases and the J segment 0 bases; nucleotides outside the gene matches: 1. Per germline, CDR1 SGHVS and CDR2 FNYEAQ. CDR3 region: CASSLAGTSGANTGELFF. CDR3 nucleotide sequence: TGTGCCAGCAGCTTAGCTGGGACTAGCGGGGCGAACACCGGGGAGCTGTTTTTT.

J is TRBJ2-1 and V is TRBV10-3, with no clear D. CDR3 length: 16 residues. The ends were cut back, 8 bases at V and 0 bases at J, with 17 bases in the middle. CDR1 and CDR2 (germline): ENHRY, SYGVKD. The CDR3 region is CAIRQERMSSYNEQFF. The CDR3 DNA is TGTGCCATCCGCCAGGAGCGTATGAGCTCCTACAATGAGCAGTTCTTC.

This clone was seen once. The CDR3 coding sequence is TGTGCCAGCAGAACCGACGGTGCAACTAATGAAAAACTGTTTTTT. Its protein product is CASRTDGATNEKLFF. V is TRBV6-5 and J is TRBJ1-4; D is unresolved. There are 15 residues in the CDR3. V lost 6 bases and J 0 bases, leaving 11 bases between the germline ends. Germline CDR1 MNHEY, CDR2 SVGAGI.

This chain joins TRBV5-4 and TRBJ2-2; D is unresolved. Per the germline V gene, CDR1 is SGHNT and CDR2 is YYREEE (reference sequence). The CDR3 runs 16 residues. V lost 4 bases and J 2 bases, leaving 15 bases between the germline ends. CDR3 region: CASSPSWGTNTGELFF. CDR3 nucleotides: TGTGCCAGCAGCCCCAGTTGGGGTACAAACACCGGGGAGCTGTTTTTT. Using reference TRBV5-4 and TRBJ2-2 for the parts outside the CDR3, the full variable domain is ETGVTQSPTHLIKTRGQQVTLRCSSQSGHNTVSWYQQALGQGPQFIFQYYREEENGRGNFPPRFSGLQFPNYSSELNVNALELDDSALYLCASSPSWGTNTGELFFGEGSRLTVL.

The chain couples TRBV19 to TRBJ1-3, with D perhaps matching TRBD1 (5 bases). Trimming removed 3 bases at V and 1 base at J, with 10 bases between. The germline V gene encodes CDR1 LNHDA and CDR2 SQIVND (reference sequence). The CDR3 is 15 residues long. CDR3 sequence reads: CASSIRDSSGNTIYF. CDR3 sequence (DNA): TGTGCCAGTAGTATCAGGGATTCGTCTGGAAACACCATATATTTT.

Regarding this clone: The sample carries other DNA sequences with the same CDR3. This chain connects TRBV9 to TRBJ2-2; D remains unclear. The CDR3 extends over 13 amino acids. Germline-derived CDR1 and CDR2 are SGDLS and YYNGEE. The ends were cut back, 0 bases at V and 4 bases at J, with 4 bases in the middle. CDR3 coding DNA: TGTGCCAGCAGCGTAGGTCTCACCGGGGAGCTGTTTTTT. It encodes CASSVGLTGELFF. The whole variable domain, remainder taken from reference TRBV9 and TRBJ2-2, is DSGVTQTPKHLITATGQRVTLRCSPRSGDLSVYWYQQSLDQGLQFLIQYYNGEERAKGNILERFSAQQFPDLHSELNLSSLELGDSALYFCASSVGLTGELFFGEGSRLTVL.

CDR3 loop: CASRGRQNNYEQYF. The CDR3, as DNA: TGTGCCAGCAGGGGCCGACAGAACAACTACGAGCAGTACTTC. The chain is built from TRBV6-6 and TRBJ2-7; D perhaps matches TRBD1 (5 bases). V gave up 6 bases and J gave up 3 bases, with 15 bases separating them. Germline CDR1 reads MNHNY; CDR2 reads SVGAGI (reference sequence). This CDR3 contains 14 residues.

V is TRBV5-8 and J is TRBJ2-3; 8 bases line up with TRBD2. The CDR3 length is 16 residues. Germline values: CDR1 SGHTS, CDR2 YDEGEE. Trimming at V came to 1 base and at J to 2 bases, leaving 6 bases not matched to a gene. This chain's CDR3 is CASSLLVAGPTDTQYF. The CDR3 DNA sequence: TGTGCCAGCAGCTTGTTAGTAGCGGGACCCACAGATACGCAGTATTTT.

The chain joins TRBV27 to TRBJ2-2; tentative D call: TRBD2 (6 bases). Trimming took 2 bases from V and 7 from J, leaving 11 bases between them. Germline CDR1 reads MNHEY; CDR2 reads SMNVEV (reference sequence). The CDR3 extends over 14 amino acids. In DNA, the CDR3 is TGTGCCAGCAGTTTAGGAGGGTGGGTCGGGGAGCTGTTTTTT. It codes for CASSLGGWVGELFF.

The gene calls are TRBV11-1 and TRBJ2-2; D is possibly TRBD1 (5 bases). The CDR3 is made up of 16 amino acids. V was trimmed by 2 bases and J by 5 bases, leaving 15 bases between them. From germline, CDR1 is SGHAT and CDR2 FQDESV (reference sequence). As DNA, the CDR3 is TGTGCCAGCAGCTTAAATGGGCCAGGGAATACCGGGGAGCTGTTTTTT. Translating it yields CASSLNGPGNTGELFF.